These 10 T cell receptor beta chains share one sample of origin, sequenced in a study of cytomegalovirus exposure and HLA in healthy donors. In the PCR, 60 Vbeta and 13 Jbeta primers were used. The protocol was immunoSEQ multiplex PCR, while the TCRdb copy is restricted to in-frame clones and leaves out a portion. The table records approximately 150,000 clones, less than 85% of them present only once. The specimen was PBMCs. These TCRs come from a man aged 35 to 55 in good health and CMV-seronegative.

The V call is TRBV28, the J call TRBJ2-1; 9 positions match TRBD2. V gave up 8 bases and J gave up 4 bases; unmatched junction bases: 6. The CDR3 consists of 14 residues. Germline loops: CDR1 MDHEN, CDR2 SYDVKM. This CDR3 reads CASRLAGPYNEQFF. The CDR3 coding sequence is TGTGCCAGCCGGCTAGCGGGGCCTTACAATGAGCAGTTCTTC.

J is TRBJ1-2 and V is TRBV7-3; D remains unclear. V shed 2 bases and J shed 6 bases, with 10 bases lying between them. Looked up from germline, CDR1 is SGHTA and CDR2 is FQGTGA. The CDR3 totals 13 residues. The CDR3 sequence: CASSLSPSDGYTF. The CDR3 coding sequence is TGTGCCAGCAGCTTATCCCCCTCAGATGGCTACACCTTC.

The genes are TRBV5-1 and TRBJ1-2, with 7 bases identical to TRBD1. Germline V gives CDR1 SGHRS, CDR2 YFSETQ. The CDR3 loop spans 18 amino acids. Trimming cost V 1 base and J 0 bases; bases outside gene matches: 12. CDR3 in amino acids: CASSLRETGKGANYGYTF. CDR3 coding DNA: TGCGCCAGCAGCTTGCGCGAGACAGGGAAAGGGGCTAACTATGGCTACACCTTC.

The DNA of the CDR3 is TGTGCCAGCAGCAACGGGACAGGGGCCCCCTACGAGCAGTACTTC. Amino acid sequence: CASSNGTGAPYEQYF. V is TRBV5-5 and J is TRBJ2-7, with 10 nucleotides matching TRBD1. The germline gives CDR1 SGHKS, CDR2 YYEKEE (reference sequence). With V trimmed by 4 bases and J by 2 bases, 6 bases remained unmatched. This CDR3 comprises 15 residues.

This chain connects TRBV27 to TRBJ2-1; D unresolved. The germline V gene has CDR1 MNHEY and CDR2 SMNVEV (reference sequence). V was trimmed by 2 bases and J by 10 bases, leaving 21 bases between them. The CDR3 extends over 16 amino acids. The DNA of the CDR3 is TGTGCCAGCAGTTTAGCGGCGGATACTACAATGGCGGAGCAGTTCTTC. It codes for CASSLAADTTMAEQFF.

V and J are TRBV19 and TRBJ2-1, with 8 bases fitting TRBD2. Unmatched junction bases numbered 5, after V lost 4 bases and J lost 0 bases. The CDR3 has 16 residues. In germline, CDR1 is LNHDA, CDR2 SQIVND (reference sequence). DNA of the CDR3: TGTGCCAGTAGTACAATCGGGGGGGACTCCTACAATGAGCAGTTCTTC. This gives the protein CASSTIGGDSYNEQFF.

The chain recombines TRBV2 with TRBJ1-6, with no clear D. Germline CDR1 SNHLY, CDR2 FYNNEI. The CDR3 covers 14 residues. Trimming pared 3 bases from V and 13 bases from J, leaving 16 bases between. The CDR3 here is CASSDLPGSGPLHF. The CDR3 coding sequence is TGTGCCAGCAGTGACCTCCCGGGTTCCGGGCCCCTCCACTTT.

The V and J genes are TRBV7-9 and TRBJ1-4; the match to TRBD1 covers 7 bases. Germline values: CDR1 SEHNR, CDR2 FQNEAQ (reference sequence). The CDR3 runs to 13 residues. The trim removed 5 bases at V and 7 bases at J, leaving 4 bases unmatched. Written as DNA, the CDR3 is TGTGCCAGCAGCCCTCGACAGGGTGAAAAACTGTTTTTT. Translation: CASSPRQGEKLFF.

This clone has more than one count but fewer than ten. The V gene is TRBV9, the J gene TRBJ2-7; 9 bases match TRBD1. J lost 5 bases, V lost 2 bases, and 8 bases had no gene match. The CDR3 consists of 15 residues. The V gene's germline CDR1 is SGDLS and CDR2 YYNGEE. The CDR3 is CASSVGGQGLNEQYF. The CDR3 nucleotides are TGTGCCAGCAGCGTTGGGGGACAGGGTCTCAACGAGCAGTACTTC.

The chain couples TRBV7-9 to TRBJ1-2; tentatively, D is TRBD1 (6 bases). The CDR3 runs to 17 residues. Trimming shortened V by 0 bases and J by 5 bases, and 19 bases separated the two germline ends. The germline V gene has CDR1 SEHNR and CDR2 FQNEAQ (reference sequence). The DNA for the CDR3 is TGTGCCAGCAGCTTAGCGAACCCCGCACAGGGTCGTTATGGCTACACCTTC. It codes for CASSLANPAQGRYGYTF.